The 30 T cell receptor beta chains listed next were all sequenced from one sample in a study of blood T cell repertoires in COVID-19. The protocol was immunoSEQ multiplex PCR, while the TCRdb copy is restricted to in-frame clones and leaves out a portion. The repertoire consists of approximately 200,000 clones, with 65% to 90% occurring once and the leading ten covering less than 8%. Material: peripheral blood. These receptors were taken from a woman between 50 and 59 years old with acute or convalescent COVID-19.

The chain uses TRBV9 and TRBJ1-4; a weak D match, TRBD1 (5 bases). The CDR3 spans 14 residues. Germline CDR1 is SGDLS and CDR2 is YYNGEE. V was cut by 4 bases and J by 0 bases, with 7 bases left in between. The chain's CDR3 is CASSKTATNEKLFF. The CDR3 region has the DNA TGTGCCAGCAGCAAGACAGCAACTAATGAAAAACTGTTTTTT. The full variable domain, completed using reference TRBV9 and TRBJ1-4, is DSGVTQTPKHLITATGQRVTLRCSPRSGDLSVYWYQQSLDQGLQFLIQYYNGEERAKGNILERFSAQQFPDLHSELNLSSLELGDSALYFCASSKTATNEKLFFGSGTQLSVL.

This clone was observed once. A read error may explain this, as a much larger clone is one base away. This chain connects TRBV12-3 or TRBV12-4 to TRBJ1-2; TRBD1 is a possible D gene (6 bases). Trimming cost V 2 bases and J 5 bases, with 6 bases left between them. The CDR3 loop spans 12 amino acids. The CDR3 bases are TGTGCCAGCAGTTTACAGGGGTATGGCTACACCTTC. It yields the protein CASSLQGYGYTF.

This clone has just a few counts. The CDR3 sequence is CASSQMGLASYEQYF. The CDR3, as DNA: TGTGCCAGCAGCCAAATGGGACTAGCGTCGTACGAGCAGTACTTC. The V gene is TRBV14, the J gene TRBJ2-7; 10 bases fit TRBD2. The CDR3 runs to 15 residues. Trimming cost V 2 bases and J 4 bases; bases outside gene matches: 5. Germline V gene data show CDR1 as SGHDN and CDR2 as FVKESK.

The chain is built from TRBV7-2 and TRBJ1-2; a weak D match, TRBD1 (5 bases). Trimming left V 6 bases short and J 0 bases short, with 8 bases between. The CDR3 is 13 residues long. Germline V lookup: CDR1 SGHTA, CDR2 FQGNSA. CDR3 nucleotide sequence: TGTGCCAGCAGAAAGACAGCTAACTATGGCTACACCTTC. Translating gives CASRKTANYGYTF. The whole variable domain, remainder taken from reference TRBV7-2 and TRBJ1-2, is GAGVSQSPSNKVTEKGKDVELRCDPISGHTALYWYRQSLGQGLEFLIYFQGNSAPDKSGLPSDRFSAERTGGSVSTLTIQRTQQEDSAVYLCASRKTANYGYTFGSGTRLTVV.

V and J are TRBV4-2 and TRBJ2-6; no clear D. V was trimmed by 4 bases and J by 0 bases, leaving 16 bases between them. CDR3 size: 18 residues. CDR1 LGHNA and CDR2 YNFKEQ come from the germline V gene. The DNA of the CDR3 is TGTGCCAGCAGCCCCCGGATAGCTCCTAACTCTGGGGCCAACGTCCTGACTTTC. Its translation is CASSPRIAPNSGANVLTF.

This chain links TRBV7-2 with TRBJ1-1; a weak D match, TRBD1 (6 bases). The CDR3 sequence is 14 residues long. Germline V gene lookup returns CDR1 SGHTA and CDR2 FQGNSA. V was pared by 1 base and J by 0 bases, with 6 bases between. The CDR3, as DNA: TGTGCCAGCAGCTTAGACAGGGTGAACACTGAAGCTTTCTTT. Its protein is CASSLDRVNTEAFF.

A single count supports this clone. V and J are TRBV19 and TRBJ1-5; D unresolved. The CDR3 runs to 14 residues. From germline, CDR1 is LNHDA and CDR2 SQIVND (reference sequence). Trimming removed 6 bases from V and 5 bases from J, with 14 bases in between. The CDR3 sequence is CASRGGPTYQPQHF. In DNA, the CDR3 is TGTGCCAGTAGGGGCGGGCCTACGTATCAGCCCCAGCATTTT.

The chain uses TRBV18 and TRBJ1-2; unclear D gene. The CDR3 covers 15 residues. Germline V gives CDR1 KGHSH, CDR2 LQKENI. V was shortened by 2 bases and J by 0 bases, with 10 bases between the two germline ends. The CDR3 DNA is TGTGCCAGCTCACCAGAGGGTACAGCTAACTATGGCTACACCTTC. It specifies CASSPEGTANYGYTF.

This sequence joins TRBV3-1 (or the pseudogene TRBV3-2) and TRBJ2-7; 12 nucleotides align to TRBD1. This CDR3 contains 13 residues. V shed 5 bases, J shed 7 bases, and the junction held 3 bases outside the gene matches. Germline loops: CDR1 LGHDT, CDR2 YNNKEL (reference sequence). CDR3 amino acids: CASSGDRGREQYF. The CDR3 DNA follows: TGTGCCAGCAGCGGGGACAGGGGGCGGGAGCAGTACTTC.

The V call is TRBV7-2, the J call TRBJ2-2, with TRBD1 matching 7 bases. V dropped 4 bases and J dropped 6; count of bases not matched to a gene: 5. In germline, CDR1 is SGHTA, CDR2 FQGNSA. CDR3 length: 14 amino acids. In DNA, the CDR3 is TGTGCCAGCAGCTCCGACAGGGTAGCCGGGGAGCTGTTTTTT. It specifies CASSSDRVAGELFF.

This clone appeared a few times. The chain joins TRBV28 to TRBJ2-7, with D possibly matching TRBD2 (6 bases). The CDR3 covers 15 residues. CDR1 and CDR2 (germline): MDHEN, SYDVKM. With 4 bases removed from V and 5 bases from J, the gap between germline ends came to 18 bases. The CDR3 spells CASSSPTGGEHEQYF. The CDR3 DNA follows: TGTGCCAGCAGTTCCCCCACGGGCGGGGAGCACGAGCAGTACTTC.

J is TRBJ1-4 and V is TRBV3-1 (or the pseudogene TRBV3-2); D is perhaps TRBD1 (5 bases). V gave up 0 bases and J gave up 6 bases, with 11 bases separating them. Looked up from germline, CDR1 is LGHDT and CDR2 is YNNKEL (reference sequence). This CDR3 has 15 amino acids. CDR3: CASSQDPGTYEKLFF. As DNA, the CDR3 is TGTGCCAGCAGCCAAGATCCCGGGACTTATGAAAAACTGTTTTTT.

The chain employs TRBV30 and TRBJ2-6; TRBD1 agrees at 8 bases. CDR3 length equals 15 residues. V shed 8 bases, J shed 2 bases, and the junction held 8 bases outside the gene matches. Germline CDR1 and CDR2: GTSNPN and SVGIG (reference sequence). The CDR3 nucleotides are TGTGCCACCGGGCAGGGGGCCCCTGGGGCCAACGTCCTGACTTTC. It codes for CATGQGAPGANVLTF.

V and J are TRBV18 and TRBJ1-2, with a tentative D call TRBD1 (6 bases). CDR1 is KGHSH, CDR2 LQKENI, per germline. The CDR3 runs 16 residues. V shed 2 bases and J shed 0 bases, with 13 bases lying between them. The CDR3 DNA follows: TGTGCCAGCTCACCAAAGACAGGCCGAGCTAACTATGGCTACACCTTC. Amino acid sequence: CASSPKTGRANYGYTF. The full variable domain, with the rest looked up from reference TRBV18 and TRBJ1-2, is NAGVMQNPRHLVRRRGQEARLRCSPMKGHSHVYWYRQLPEEGLKFMVYLQKENIIDESGMPKERFSAEFPKEGPSILRIQQVVRGDSAAYFCASSPKTGRANYGYTFGSGTRLTVV.

The chain joins TRBV27 to TRBJ2-6; no definite D call. The CDR3 runs to 14 residues. Germline loops: CDR1 MNHEY, CDR2 SMNVEV (reference sequence). The ends were cut back, 5 bases at V and 0 bases at J, with 5 bases in the middle. CDR3 nucleotides: TGTGCCAGCAGTCCCGGCTCTGGGGCCAACGTCCTGACTTTC. Amino acid sequence: CASSPGSGANVLTF.

V and J are TRBV28 and TRBJ2-4; TRBD2 matches 9 bases. J was trimmed by 6 bases and V by 3 bases; bases with no gene match: 15. This CDR3 region has 18 residues. The germline V gene has CDR1 MDHEN and CDR2 SYDVKM. Here the CDR3 reads CASSLPGQRLAVLNIQYF. In nucleotides, the CDR3 is TGTGCCAGCAGTTTGCCGGGACAACGACTAGCGGTATTAAACATTCAGTACTTC. Looking up the rest from reference TRBV28 and TRBJ2-4 gives the full variable domain: DVKVTQSSRYLVKRTGEKVFLECVQDMDHENMFWYRQDPGLGLRLIYFSYDVKMKEKGDIPEGYSVSREKKERFSLILESASTNQTSMYLCASSLPGQRLAVLNIQYFGAGTRLSVL.

The V call is TRBV6-5, the J call TRBJ2-2; 9 bases are shared with TRBD2. From germline, CDR1 is MNHEY and CDR2 SVGAGI. The CDR3 consists of 14 residues. V was pared by 11 bases and J by 5 bases, with 9 bases of the junction left unmatched. The CDR3 is CAPRAGGPTGELFF. CDR3 coding DNA: TGTGCCCCGCGGGCGGGGGGGCCAACCGGGGAGCTGTTTTTT.

The V gene is TRBV27, the J gene TRBJ2-7; possibly TRBD1 for D (6 bases). This CDR3 is 14 amino acids long. Trimming stripped 5 bases from V and 5 bases from J, with 16 bases between. Germline V lookup: CDR1 MNHEY, CDR2 SMNVEV (reference sequence). The CDR3 is CASSLRGSENEQYF. Written as DNA, the CDR3 is TGTGCCAGCAGTCTCAGGGGCTCGGAGAACGAGCAGTACTTC.

The chain joins TRBV4-2 to TRBJ2-1; 8 bases are a match to TRBD2. CDR3 size: 17 residues. Germline loops: CDR1 LGHNA, CDR2 YNFKEQ. With 0 bases clipped from V and 0 bases from J, the junction kept 4 bases outside the gene matches. For the CDR3, the DNA is TGTGCCAGCAGCCAAGAGGGTAGCGGGAACTCCTACAATGAGCAGTTCTTC. This sequence encodes CASSQEGSGNSYNEQFF.

Only a few counts were recorded for this clone. This chain connects TRBV6-2 or TRBV6-3 to TRBJ2-3, with D possibly being TRBD1 (6 bases). This CDR3 region has 17 residues. Germline V gene sequence: CDR1 MNHEY, CDR2 SVGEGT. V was shortened by 5 bases and J by 2 bases, with 20 bases between the two germline ends. The CDR3 region is CASSDPLVGAPTDTQYF. The CDR3 nucleotides are TGTGCCAGCAGTGACCCTCTAGTGGGGGCTCCCACAGATACGCAGTATTTT.

The genes are TRBV25-1 and TRBJ1-6, with D uncertain. Germline assignment: CDR1 MGHDK and CDR2 SYGVNS. The CDR3 spans 15 residues. V lost 2 bases, J lost 4 bases, and 9 bases lay in between. The CDR3 is CASSETATYNSPLHF. CDR3 nucleotide sequence: TGTGCCAGCAGTGAAACAGCTACATATAATTCACCCCTCCACTTT.

The rearrangement joins TRBV28 to TRBJ2-5; 9 nucleotides agree with TRBD1. Germline lookup yields CDR1 MDHEN and CDR2 SYDVKM. The CDR3 is 16 residues long. After removal of 3 bases from V and 4 bases from J, the junction contained 9 bases not matched to a gene. This CDR3 is CASSFTGQGIGETQYF. The CDR3 DNA follows: TGTGCCAGCAGTTTCACGGGACAGGGCATTGGAGAGACCCAGTACTTC.

V gene TRBV19 combines with J gene TRBJ1-4; no reliable D call. Germline V lookup: CDR1 LNHDA, CDR2 SQIVND (reference sequence). Trimming took off 5 bases at V and 5 bases at J, with 12 bases between the two ends. The CDR3 runs 14 residues. For the CDR3, the DNA is TGTGCCAGTAGTCCCCCTTCGGGGAATGAAAAACTGTTTTTT. As protein: CASSPPSGNEKLFF.

V and J are TRBV30 and TRBJ1-2; TRBD1 matches 9 bases. Germline V gene lookup returns CDR1 GTSNPN and CDR2 SVGIG (reference sequence). V trimming: 7 bases; J trimming: 0 bases; junction bases outside the gene matches: 9. This CDR3 has 15 residues. The CDR3 sequence is CALRDRDYSNYGYTF. The DNA of the CDR3 is TGTGCCTTACGGGACAGGGATTATTCTAACTATGGCTACACCTTC.

The J gene is TRBJ1-1, the V gene TRBV5-1, with TRBD1 identical over 10 bases. V lost 4 bases and J lost 0; bases outside the gene matches: 6. CDR3 length equals 16 residues. Germline CDR1 is SGHRS and CDR2 is YFSETQ. The CDR3 DNA sequence: TGCGCCAGCAGCCAGGACAGGGGGGGCATGAACACTGAAGCTTTCTTT. The encoded protein is CASSQDRGGMNTEAFF.

J is TRBJ2-2 and V is TRBV6-5, with TRBD2 matching 9 bases. The CDR3 totals 16 residues. CDR1 is MNHEY, CDR2 SVGAGI, per germline. After removal of 2 bases from V and 1 base from J, the junction contained 2 bases not matched to a gene. The CDR3: CASSYGAGGNTGELFF. CDR3 DNA: TGTGCCAGCAGTTACGGAGCGGGAGGGAACACCGGGGAGCTGTTTTTT.

Details on this clone: At one end, the junction sequence differs from germline, possibly due to a read error. The chain recombines TRBV19 with TRBJ1-1; D might be TRBD1 (5 bases). Germline CDR1 and CDR2: LNHDA and SQIVND (reference sequence). This CDR3 comprises 15 residues. This chain's CDR3 is CASSIVRGGNAEAFF. The CDR3 DNA follows: TGTGCCAGTAGTATAGTGCGCGGGGGGAACGCTGAAGCTTTCTTT.

The rearrangement links TRBV11-2 to TRBJ2-7, with 10 bases matching TRBD1. With 5 bases clipped from V and 3 bases from J, the junction kept 4 bases outside the gene matches. Per germline, CDR1 SGHAT and CDR2 FQNNGV. CDR3 length: 14 residues. The CDR3: CASSRTGGYYEQYF. CDR3 bases: TGTGCCAGCAGCCGGACAGGGGGGTACTACGAGCAGTACTTC. Filled out from reference TRBV11-2 and TRBJ2-7, the complete variable domain reads EAGVAQSPRYKIIEKRQSVAFWCNPISGHATLYWYQQILGQGPKLLIQFQNNGVVDDSQLPKDRFSAERLKGVDSTLKIQPAKLEDSAVYLCASSRTGGYYEQYFGPGTRLTVT.

This chain uses TRBV6-1 with TRBJ2-3, with TRBD1 matching over 7 bases. Germline CDR1 and CDR2: MNHNS and SASEGT. The CDR3 spans 15 residues. Unmatched junction bases numbered 5, after V lost 2 bases and J lost 3 bases. CDR3 sequence (DNA): TGTGCCAGCAGTGAACTGGGACAGAGGACAGATACGCAGTATTTT. It specifies CASSELGQRTDTQYF.

The rearrangement uses TRBV4-1 and TRBJ1-3; D ambiguous. Per germline, CDR1 MGHRA and CDR2 YSYEKL. The CDR3 is 15 residues long. The V end was cut by 4 bases, the J end by 3 bases, with 13 bases between. The CDR3 DNA reads as TGCGCCAGCAGCCGCCTCAGTGTTGGTGGAAACACCATATATTTT. It encodes CASSRLSVGGNTIYF.